The T cell receptor (beta chain) described here comes from a study of cytomegalovirus exposure and HLA in healthy donors. CDR3 length: 13 residues. CDR1 is SGHRS, CDR2 YFSETQ, per germline. Deletions cut 4 bases from V and 5 bases from J, with 13 bases between. A multiplex PCR was run with 60 Vbeta primers and 13 Jbeta primers. Profiling relied on immunoSEQ multiplex PCR, and the TCRdb table lists in-frame clones only, not all of them. The sample has approximately 240,000 clones, roughly 89% seen once. The TCR was taken from a woman under 30 in good health and CMV-seronegative. The sample comprised PBMCs. The J gene is TRBJ2-7, the V gene TRBV5-1; perhaps TRBD1 as D (6 bases). The CDR3 sequence is CASSLQGTDEQYF. CDR3 coding DNA: TGCGCCAGCAGCCTACAGGGTACCGACGAGCAGTACTTC.